This T cell receptor (beta chain) was captured in a study of blood T cell repertoires in COVID-19. In the study overall: Whether acute or convalescent, the COVID-19 samples came from the United States, Italy and Spain.

The CDR3 totals 18 residues. Losses at the gene ends were 3 bases for V and 6 bases for J; bases not matched to a gene: 14. How the authors handled the data: Amplification of reference gene primers was used by the study to estimate nucleated cell counts. Sequenced by immunoSEQ multiplex PCR; TCRdb stores in-frame clones only, minus some. V, J and clone size derive from that table, while D and trimming were established from the DNA sequence. The table records nearly 200,000 clones, 85% to 90% of them present only once. The chain employs TRBV23-1 and TRBJ2-1; 10 nucleotides agree with TRBD2. TRBV23-1 qualifies as an ORF whose function is uncertain. The sequence derives from an older woman with acute or convalescent COVID-19. The sample taken for sequencing was peripheral blood. This chain's CDR3 is CASSHHRGASGRSNEQFF. CDR3 in DNA: TGCGCCAGCAGTCACCATCGGGGGGCTAGCGGGAGATCCAATGAGCAGTTCTTC.